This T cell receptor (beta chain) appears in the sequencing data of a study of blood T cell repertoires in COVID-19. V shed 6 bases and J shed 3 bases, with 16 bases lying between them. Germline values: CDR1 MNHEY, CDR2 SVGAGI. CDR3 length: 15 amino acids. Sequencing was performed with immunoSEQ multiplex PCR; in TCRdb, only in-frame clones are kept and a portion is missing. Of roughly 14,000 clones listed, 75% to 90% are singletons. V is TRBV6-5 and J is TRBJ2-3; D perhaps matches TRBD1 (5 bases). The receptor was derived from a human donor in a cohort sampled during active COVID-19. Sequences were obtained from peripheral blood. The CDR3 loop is CASSSGNFGTDTQYF. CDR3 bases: TGTGCCAGCAGCTCAGGGAATTTTGGGACAGATACGCAGTATTTT.